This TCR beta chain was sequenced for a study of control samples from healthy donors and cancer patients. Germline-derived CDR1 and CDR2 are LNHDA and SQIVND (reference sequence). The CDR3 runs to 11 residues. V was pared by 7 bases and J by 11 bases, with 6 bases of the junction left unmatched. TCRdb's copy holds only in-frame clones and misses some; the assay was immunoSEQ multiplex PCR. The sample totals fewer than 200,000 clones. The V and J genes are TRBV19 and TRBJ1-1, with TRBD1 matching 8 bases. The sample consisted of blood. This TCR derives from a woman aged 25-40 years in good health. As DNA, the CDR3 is TGTGCCAGTATCGGACAGGGTTTCGCTTTCTTT. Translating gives CASIGQGFAFF. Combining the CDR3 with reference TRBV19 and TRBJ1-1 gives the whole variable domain DGGITQSPKYLFRKEGQNVTLSCEQNLNHDAMYWYRQDPGQGLRLIYYSQIVNDFQKGDIAEGYSVSREKKESFPLTVTSAQKNPTAFYLCASIGQGFAFFGQGTRLTVV.